This T cell receptor (beta chain) was profiled in a study of cytomegalovirus exposure and HLA in healthy donors. Study-wide results and caveats: Later analysis showed TCR association rates varying by HLA locus, highest for DRB1 and lowest for HLA-C.

60 Vbeta and 13 Jbeta primers were used in PCR. The assay was immunoSEQ multiplex PCR, and TCRdb's table has in-frame clones only and misses some. This table has about 130,000 clones, roughly 80% appearing once. Remarks on this clone: Its antigen is not identified.

This clonotype was sampled from a woman in her 40s in good health and CMV-seropositive. The sequencing input was PBMCs.

CDR3 sequence reads: CASSYSVDSYEQYF. The DNA for the CDR3 is TGTGCCAGCAGTTACTCAGTAGACTCCTACGAGCAGTACTTC. V and J are TRBV6-5 and TRBJ2-7; D is ambiguous. The V end was cut by 0 bases, the J end by 0 bases, with 6 bases between. The V gene's germline CDR1 is MNHEY and CDR2 SVGAGI. There are 14 residues in the CDR3.